One T cell receptor beta chain is described in this entry. Its matching antigen is unknown. The data originate from a study of cytomegalovirus exposure and HLA in healthy donors. Germline lookup yields CDR1 SEHNR and CDR2 FQNEAQ (reference sequence). The V segment lost 3 bases and the J segment 1 base; nucleotides outside the gene matches: 7. This CDR3 has 18 amino acids. Study-level points and caveats: Reported findings show TCR beta sequences accurately forecast HLA-A and HLA-B alleles in most subjects. The study carried out a later analysis of TCR beta sequences. It associated around 17,000 of them with specific HLA alleles at a false discovery rate of 0.05.

It was with 60 Vbeta and 13 Jbeta primers that the PCR ran. Clones were read by immunoSEQ multiplex PCR, and TCRdb kept only the in-frame ones, dropping some. The table has more than 150,000 clones, 75% to 85% seen once; the top ten hold roughly 0.73%. This sequence joins TRBV7-9 and TRBJ2-6; 9 positions agree with TRBD2. The sequence derives from a woman aged 18-29 years in good health and CMV-seronegative. The sequenced material came from PBMCs. CDR3 coding DNA: TGTGCCAGCAGCTTGGGCGGGGGGGAGGTATCTGGGGCCAACGTCCTGACTTTC. Translation gives CASSLGGGEVSGANVLTF.